This TCR beta chain was found in a study of shared T cell receptors in the human thymus (dated by TCRdb to the early 2020s). At the level of the whole study: The study examined how self-reactive, shared T-cell receptor alpha chains are generated in the human thymus.

The library relied on the immunoSEQ multiplex PCR assay. TCRdb limited this immuneACCESS table to in-frame rearrangements with V and J called. A share of clones is missing; checked studies link under half to unresolved V genes, and the rest is unexplained. The sample data list under 450,000 clones, and 85% to 95% of these were observed just once. Of the sample, roughly 0.02% is held by the ten largest clones. A remark on this clone: The target of this receptor is not known. Base qualities are missing; no much larger clone stands one base away.

Between the V and J ends, shortened by 3 bases and 3 bases respectively, the junction contains 27 bases. The CDR3 runs 20 residues from the cysteine to the phenylalanine. Just the 60-base CDR3 DNA is kept, in frame starting at base 1. As encoded in the germline V gene (reference sequence), CDR1 is MNHEY while CDR2 is SMNVEV. Sequenced: thymocytes. The clonotype originates from a human donor. Rearrangement joined TRBV27 to TRBJ1-5; the D gene is perhaps TRBD1, on 6 matching bases. At the DNA level, the sequence is TGTGCCAGCAGTTTCACGGGGGGGGCTCCCCGAGCACCCCCCAATCAGCCCCAGCATTTT. The resulting protein is CASSFTGGAPRAPPNQPQHF.